The entry below describes one T cell receptor beta chain. Per the original data handling: Amplification with reference gene primers provided the estimates of nucleated cell counts. The table came from immunoSEQ multiplex PCR; TCRdb's copy has only in-frame clones and leaves some out. V, J and clone size derive from that table, while D and trimming were established from the DNA sequence. The profile shows fewer than 90,000 clones, about 89% of them singletons. Germline V CDR1 and CDR2: WNHNN, SYGVQD (reference sequence). V was clipped by 2 bases and J by 1 base; unmatched bases: 3. The CDR3 is made up of 16 amino acids. The data are from a study of blood T cell repertoires in COVID-19. Across the study: PBMCs, B-cell-depleted T cells, or T cells were the source of the cDNA or gDNA that made up the material.

The rearrangement uses TRBV10-1 and TRBJ2-3; 10 bases map to TRBD2. Sequenced input: peripheral blood. The receptor comes from a man aged 45-65 years with active or convalescent COVID-19. In DNA form, the CDR3 reads TGCGCCAGCAGTGAGCCCGGGACTAGCGGCACAGATACGCAGTATTTT. Protein sequence: CASSEPGTSGTDTQYF.